Each of the 19 T cell receptor beta chains below was sequenced from the same sample in a study of liver allograft versus peripheral blood T cells. The overall study: Comparing T cell receptor repertoires in transplanted livers with those in recipients' peripheral blood was part of the design.

TCRdb passed the reads through MiXCR, listing each CDR3 protein once. Of fewer than 3,500 distinct CDR3 sequences listed, about 14% are singletons. These receptors came from a human patient who had a liver transplant. Some T cells may originate from the graft donor.

A word on this clonotype: A much larger clone differs by one base, so this may be a read error. CDR3 in DNA: TGTGCCAGCTGTCTGGCGAACGAGCAGTACTTC. It is translated as CASCLANEQYF. The gene calls are TRBV12-3 or TRBV12-4 and TRBJ2-7; no reliable D call. The V and J ends lost 8 bases and 5 bases respectively, with 10 bases between them. The CDR3 extends over 11 amino acids.

The CDR3 DNA follows: TGTGCCAGCAGTGAGGGGGAAAAACTGTTTTTT. Its translation: CASSEGEKLFF. The rearrangement uses TRBV2 and TRBJ1-4; the D is unclear. The CDR3 length is 11 residues. Trimming left V 3 bases short and J 8 bases short, with 4 bases between. Germline CDR1 and CDR2: SNHLY and FYNNEI.

By sample share, this clonotype is medium-sized. This sequence joins TRBV19 and TRBJ2-5; D may be TRBD1 (6 bases). From germline, CDR1 is LNHDA and CDR2 SQIVND (reference sequence). The CDR3 runs to 13 residues. V was cut by 4 bases and J by 2 bases, with 8 bases left in between. CDR3 sequence (DNA): TGTGCCAGTAGTAGAGGACAGCAAGAGACCCAGTACTTC. Its translation: CASSRGQQETQYF.

By sample share, this clonotype is medium-sized. V gene TRBV7-9 combines with J gene TRBJ1-1; no firm D call. The germline V and J ends were trimmed by 3 bases and 1 base, with 6 bases remaining between them. The germline CDR1 and CDR2 sequences are SEHNR and FQNEAQ (reference sequence). CDR3 size: 13 residues. DNA of the CDR3: TGTGCCAGCAGCTTCTGGGCGAACACTGAAGCTTTCTTT. Amino acids: CASSFWANTEAFF.

This clonotype is medium-sized in the sample. This rearrangement joins TRBV19 to TRBJ1-5, with 9 bases matching TRBD1. J gave up 4 bases and V 6 bases, and 4 bases lay outside the gene matches. CDR1 is LNHDA and CDR2 is SQIVND in the germline V gene (reference sequence). This CDR3 comprises 14 residues. CDR3 amino acids: CASSLTGGNQPQHF. The CDR3 nucleotides read TGTGCCAGTAGCCTGACAGGGGGAAATCAGCCCCAGCATTTT.

Worth noting for this clonotype: A much larger clone is a single base away; this may be a read error. This chain connects TRBV7-9 to TRBJ2-5; perhaps TRBD1 as D (6 bases). The CDR3 has 15 residues. Germline V CDR1 and CDR2: SEHNR, FQNEAQ (reference sequence). CDR3 sequence reads: CASSRTLGAGETKYF. CDR3 DNA: TGTGCCAGCAGCCGGACCTTGGGGGCTGGAGAGACCAAGTACTTC. The entire variable domain, with the rest obtained from reference TRBV7-9 and TRBJ2-5, is as follows: DTGVSQNPRHKITKRGQNVTFRCDPISEHNRLYWYRQTLGQGPEFLTYFQNEAQLEKSRLLSDRFSAERPKGSFSTLEIQRTEQGDSAMYLCASSRTLGAGETKYFGPGTRLLVL.

By share, this clonotype ranks as medium-sized. The chain combines TRBV5-6 with TRBJ2-6; 11 positions agree with TRBD2. Trimming at V came to 0 bases and at J to 0 bases, leaving 8 bases not matched to a gene. The CDR3 consists of 20 residues. Germline assignment: CDR1 SGHDT and CDR2 YYEEEE. For the CDR3, the DNA is TGTGCCAGCAGCTTGGGGGGGGGACTAGCGGAGAACTCTGGGGCCAACGTCCTGACTTTC. It is translated as CASSLGGGLAENSGANVLTF. The full variable domain, its missing parts supplied by reference TRBV5-6 and TRBJ2-6, is DAGVTQSPTHLIKTRGQQVTLRCSPKSGHDTVSWYQQALGQGPQFIFQYYEEEERQRGNFPDRFSGHQFPNYSSELNVNALLLGDSALYLCASSLGGGLAENSGANVLTFGAGSRLTVL.

In this sample, this clonotype is medium-sized. The V call is TRBV6-5, the J call TRBJ1-2, with D unclear. Germline CDR1 reads MNHEY; CDR2 reads SVGAGI. Trimming took off 9 bases at V and 5 bases at J, with 25 bases between the two ends. The CDR3 spans 16 residues. CDR3 amino acids: CASNGVSPGEGYGYTF. The DNA for the CDR3 is TGTGCCAGTAATGGGGTTAGTCCCGGGGAGGGATATGGCTACACCTTC.

Relative to its sample, this clonotype is medium-sized. The chain joins TRBV28 to TRBJ1-4, with 8 bases lining up with TRBD1. The CDR3 is 17 amino acids. Germline V gene lookup returns CDR1 MDHEN and CDR2 SYDVKM. V lost 3 bases, J lost 0 bases, and 6 bases stayed unmatched. The CDR3 coding sequence is TGTGCCAGCAGTTTTCGGACAGGGCGAACAACTAATGAAAAACTGTTTTTT. This translates into CASSFRTGRTTNEKLFF.

On this clonotype itself: This may arise from a read error, as a much more abundant clone is one base away. The chain has TRBV6-1 and TRBJ1-5, with a tentative D call TRBD1 (6 bases). The CDR3 consists of 12 residues. V was trimmed by 10 bases and J by 11 bases, leaving 18 bases between them. Germline-derived CDR1 and CDR2 are MNHNS and SASEGT. CDR3 amino acids: CAIQTGGQTQHF. CDR3 nucleotide sequence: TGTGCCATCCAGACAGGTGGACAGACCCAGCATTTT.

This clonotype showed up just a few times. The gene calls are TRBV20-1 and TRBJ1-5; possible D gene TRBD1, 5 bases. This CDR3 region has 12 residues. Trimming took off 3 bases at V and 7 bases at J, with 10 bases between the two ends. CDR1 and CDR2 from the germline V gene are DFQATT and SNEGSKA (reference sequence). The CDR3 spells CSARQGGQPQHF. The CDR3 nucleotides are TGCAGTGCTAGGCAGGGCGGGCAGCCCCAGCATTTT.

This clonotype is termed medium-sized (0.01 to 0.1%). This chain links TRBV18 with TRBJ2-7; 7 bases align to TRBD2. From germline, CDR1 is KGHSH and CDR2 LQKENI. V shed 6 bases and J 9 bases; nucleotides not matched to a gene: 17. CDR3 length: 15 residues. This chain's CDR3 is CASSQGAGAYPVQYF. The CDR3 region has the DNA TGTGCCAGCTCCCAGGGCGCGGGAGCTTATCCTGTGCAGTACTTC.

J is TRBJ2-3 and V is TRBV12-3 or TRBV12-4, with 9 bases matching TRBD2. The CDR3 consists of 15 residues. The J segment lost 7 bases and the V segment lost 6 bases, leaving 11 bases of the junction unmatched. This chain's CDR3 is CASRTGREGLYTQYF. The CDR3 bases are TGTGCCAGCAGAACGGGGCGGGAGGGTCTGTATACGCAGTATTTT.

Concerning this clonotype: One junction end disagrees with the germline gene, perhaps due to a read error. The rearrangement uses TRBV14 and TRBJ2-3; 7 bases align to TRBD2. This CDR3 has 16 amino acids. Looked up from germline, CDR1 is SGHDN and CDR2 is FVKESK. The CDR3 sequence is CANSRGERSLTDTQYF. For the CDR3, the DNA is TGTGCCAACAGCCGGGGGGAGCGGAGCCTCACAGATACGCAGTATTTT. The complete variable domain, with remaining parts taken from reference TRBV14 and TRBJ2-3, reads EAGVTQFPSHSVIEKGQTVTLRCDPISGHDNLYWYRRVMGKEIKFLLHFVKESKQDESGMPNNRFLAERTGGTYSTLKVQPAELEDSGVYFCANSRGERSLTDTQYFGPGTRLTVL.

The CDR3 DNA follows: TGTGCCAGAAGCTTGTGTAGCAATCAGCCCCAGCATTTT. It specifies CARSLCSNQPQHF. This chain uses TRBV5-3 with TRBJ1-5; D gene ambiguous. TRBV5-3 is an open reading frame, and its role is uncertain. V lost 1 base, J lost 0 bases, and 2 bases lay in between. The CDR3 covers 13 residues.

By share, this clonotype ranks as medium-sized. The rearrangement joins TRBV19 to TRBJ1-2, with D possibly matching TRBD1 (5 bases). Per germline, CDR1 LNHDA and CDR2 SQIVND (reference sequence). The germline V and J ends were trimmed by 1 base and 9 bases, with 15 bases remaining between them. The CDR3 has 14 amino acids. The CDR3 region has the DNA TGTGCCAGTAGTATAGCGGGGCTTGACTGGAGCTACACCTTC. This encodes CASSIAGLDWSYTF.

This clonotype is medium-sized (0.01 to 0.1%) in the sample. CDR3 nucleotide sequence: TGTGCCAGCCGCCGACAGGGTCTGACCGGGGAGCTGTTTTTT. It codes for CASRRQGLTGELFF. This rearrangement joins TRBV6-5 to TRBJ2-2; 7 nucleotides agree with TRBD1. CDR3 length: 14 amino acids. The germline gives CDR1 MNHEY, CDR2 SVGAGI. Trimming removed 8 bases from V and 5 bases from J; junction bases left unmatched: 8.

This clonotype qualifies as medium-sized. The chain links TRBV6-6 to TRBJ1-1; the D is unclear. The CDR3 spans 14 residues. V gave up 1 base and J gave up 4 bases, with 10 bases separating them. CDR1 is MNHNY and CDR2 is SVGAGI in the germline V gene (reference sequence). The CDR3 DNA sequence: TGTGCCAGCAGTTACTTACGGGGTGGCACTGAAGCTTTCTTT. Translated, it gives CASSYLRGGTEAFF.

This sequence joins TRBV6-1 and TRBJ1-5, with 7 positions matching TRBD1. Germline V gives CDR1 MNHNS, CDR2 SASEGT. This CDR3 region has 15 residues. The junction had 7 bases not matched to a gene; V was cut back by 4 bases and J by 4 bases. The CDR3 DNA sequence: TGTGCCAGCAGTGGCGCCGGGACAGAGAATCAGCCCCAGCATTTT. As protein: CASSGAGTENQPQHF.